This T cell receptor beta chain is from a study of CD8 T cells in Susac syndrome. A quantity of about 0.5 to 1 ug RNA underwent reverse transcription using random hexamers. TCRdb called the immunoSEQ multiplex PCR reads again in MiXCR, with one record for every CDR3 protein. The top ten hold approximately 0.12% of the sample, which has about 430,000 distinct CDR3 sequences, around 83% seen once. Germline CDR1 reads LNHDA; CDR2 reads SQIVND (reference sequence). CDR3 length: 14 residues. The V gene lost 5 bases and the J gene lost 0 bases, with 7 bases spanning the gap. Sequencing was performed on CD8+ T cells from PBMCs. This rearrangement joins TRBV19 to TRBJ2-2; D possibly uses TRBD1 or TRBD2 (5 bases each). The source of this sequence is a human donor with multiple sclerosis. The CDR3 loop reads CASSGDANTGELFF. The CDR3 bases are TGTGCCAGTAGTGGGGACGCGAACACCGGGGAGCTGTTTTTT.